This T cell receptor beta chain originates from a study of blood T cells in healthy people across ages. Study-wide results and caveats: Greater diversity and more naive CD4+ cells were seen in long-lived donors than in aged donors.

This clonotype turned up a few times. Antigen: not known. CDR3 length equals 13 residues. With 5 bases removed from V and 4 bases from J, the gap between germline ends came to 11 bases. Germline lookup yields CDR1 SEHNR and CDR2 FQNEAQ (reference sequence). Then a second PCR, running roughly 7 to 11 cycles, was carried out with a sample-barcoded 5' primer and a J-beta primer mix. TCRdb called the 5' RACE reads again in MiXCR, with one record for every CDR3 protein. The table records about 1 million distinct CDR3 sequences, under 55% of them present only once. This receptor was taken from an older woman in good health. This chain connects TRBV7-9 to TRBJ1-2; D might be TRBD1 (5 bases). Material for sequencing was blood. The CDR3 loop is CASSPTAIYGYTF. The DNA for the CDR3 is TGTGCCAGCAGCCCGACAGCTATCTATGGCTACACCTTC.